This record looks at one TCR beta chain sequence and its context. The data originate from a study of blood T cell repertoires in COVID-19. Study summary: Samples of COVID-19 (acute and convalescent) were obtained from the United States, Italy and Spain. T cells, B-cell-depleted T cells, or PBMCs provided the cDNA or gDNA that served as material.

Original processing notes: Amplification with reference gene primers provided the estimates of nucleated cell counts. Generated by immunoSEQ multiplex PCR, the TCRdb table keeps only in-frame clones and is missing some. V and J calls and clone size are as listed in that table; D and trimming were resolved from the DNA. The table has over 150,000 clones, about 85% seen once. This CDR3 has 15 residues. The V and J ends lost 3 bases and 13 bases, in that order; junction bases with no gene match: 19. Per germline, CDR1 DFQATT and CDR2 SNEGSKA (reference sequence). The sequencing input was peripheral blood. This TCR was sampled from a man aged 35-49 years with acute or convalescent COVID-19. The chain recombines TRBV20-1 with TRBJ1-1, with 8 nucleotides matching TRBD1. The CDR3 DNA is TGCAGTGCTAGTGGGCAGGGGGCGAGAAATCGTGAGGGTTTCTTT. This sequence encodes CSASGQGARNREGFF.